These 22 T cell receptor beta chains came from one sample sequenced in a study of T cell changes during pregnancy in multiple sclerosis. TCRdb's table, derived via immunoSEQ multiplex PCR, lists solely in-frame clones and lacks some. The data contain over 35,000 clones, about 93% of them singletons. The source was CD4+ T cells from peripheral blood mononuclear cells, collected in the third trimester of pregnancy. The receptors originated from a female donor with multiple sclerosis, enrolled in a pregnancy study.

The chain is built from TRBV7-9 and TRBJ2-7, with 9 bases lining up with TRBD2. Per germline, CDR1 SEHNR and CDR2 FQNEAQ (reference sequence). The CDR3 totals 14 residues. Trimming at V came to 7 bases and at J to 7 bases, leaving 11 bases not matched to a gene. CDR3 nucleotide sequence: TGTGCCAGCACCGGCCTAGCGGGGAGTGGGGAGCAGTACTTC. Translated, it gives CASTGLAGSGEQYF.

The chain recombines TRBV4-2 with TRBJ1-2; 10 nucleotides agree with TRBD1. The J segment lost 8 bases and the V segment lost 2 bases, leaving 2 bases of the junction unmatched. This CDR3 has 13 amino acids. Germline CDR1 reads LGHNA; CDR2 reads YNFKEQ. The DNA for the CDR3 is TGTGCCAGCAGCCAATTGGGACAGGGGGGCTACACCTTC. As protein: CASSQLGQGGYTF.

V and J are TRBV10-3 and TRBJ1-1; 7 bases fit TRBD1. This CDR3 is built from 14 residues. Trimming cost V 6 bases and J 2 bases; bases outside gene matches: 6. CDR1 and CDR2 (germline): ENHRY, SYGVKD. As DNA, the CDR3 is TGTGCCATCAGGCAGACAGGGACTAACACTGAAGCTTTCTTT. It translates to CAIRQTGTNTEAFF.

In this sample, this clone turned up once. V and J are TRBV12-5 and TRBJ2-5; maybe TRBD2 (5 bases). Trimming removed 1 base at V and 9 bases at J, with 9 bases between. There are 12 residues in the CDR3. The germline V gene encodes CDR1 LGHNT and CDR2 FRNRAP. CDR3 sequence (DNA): TGTGCTAGTGGTTTGGACGGCGGGCCCCAGTACTTC. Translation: CASGLDGGPQYF.

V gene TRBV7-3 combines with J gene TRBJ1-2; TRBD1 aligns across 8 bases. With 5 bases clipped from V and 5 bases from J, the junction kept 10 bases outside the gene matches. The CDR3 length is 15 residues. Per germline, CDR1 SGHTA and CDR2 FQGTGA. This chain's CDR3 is CASSQGQGRPYGYTF. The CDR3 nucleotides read TGTGCCAGCAGCCAAGGACAGGGACGACCATATGGCTACACCTTC.

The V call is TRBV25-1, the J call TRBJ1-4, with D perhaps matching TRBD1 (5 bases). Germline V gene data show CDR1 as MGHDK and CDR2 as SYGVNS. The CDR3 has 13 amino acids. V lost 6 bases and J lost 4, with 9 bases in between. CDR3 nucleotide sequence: TGTGCCAGCAGCAGGGTTATTAATGAAAAACTGTTTTTT. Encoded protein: CASSRVINEKLFF.

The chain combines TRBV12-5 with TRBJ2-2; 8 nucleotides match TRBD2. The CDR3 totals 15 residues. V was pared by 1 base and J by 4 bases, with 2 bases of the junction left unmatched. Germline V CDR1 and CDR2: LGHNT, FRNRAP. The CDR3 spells CASGLAGGRTGELFF. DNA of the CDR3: TGTGCTAGTGGTTTGGCGGGAGGGCGCACCGGGGAGCTGTTTTTT.

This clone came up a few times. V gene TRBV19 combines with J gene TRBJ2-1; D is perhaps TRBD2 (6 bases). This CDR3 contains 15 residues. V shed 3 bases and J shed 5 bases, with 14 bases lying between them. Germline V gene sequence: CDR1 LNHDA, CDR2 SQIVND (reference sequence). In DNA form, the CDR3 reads TGTGCCAGTAGTATCGGGGGAATGAGGGACAATGAGCAGTTCTTC. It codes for CASSIGGMRDNEQFF.

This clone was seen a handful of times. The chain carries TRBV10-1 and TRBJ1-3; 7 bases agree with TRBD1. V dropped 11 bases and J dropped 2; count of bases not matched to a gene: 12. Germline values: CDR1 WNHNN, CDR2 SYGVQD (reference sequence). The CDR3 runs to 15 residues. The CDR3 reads CARNYRGRAGNTIYF. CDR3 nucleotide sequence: TGCGCCCGTAACTACAGGGGTCGCGCTGGAAACACCATATATTTT.

CDR3 region: CASSLDPFVLEGSEWETQYF. In DNA form, the CDR3 reads TGTGCCAGCAGCTTAGATCCTTTCGTGCTGGAAGGGAGCGAATGGGAGACCCAGTACTTC. The genes are TRBV11-2 and TRBJ2-5; D is perhaps TRBD2 (5 bases). The CDR3 is 20 amino acids. Germline V gene lookup returns CDR1 SGHAT and CDR2 FQNNGV. Deletions cut 0 bases from V and 5 bases from J, with 28 bases between.

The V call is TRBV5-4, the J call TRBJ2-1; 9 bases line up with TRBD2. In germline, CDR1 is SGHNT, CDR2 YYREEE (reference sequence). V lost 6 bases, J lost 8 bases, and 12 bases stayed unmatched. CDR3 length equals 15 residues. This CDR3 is CASTVTSGLRDEQFF. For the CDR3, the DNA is TGTGCCAGCACCGTTACTAGCGGGTTAAGAGATGAGCAGTTCTTC.

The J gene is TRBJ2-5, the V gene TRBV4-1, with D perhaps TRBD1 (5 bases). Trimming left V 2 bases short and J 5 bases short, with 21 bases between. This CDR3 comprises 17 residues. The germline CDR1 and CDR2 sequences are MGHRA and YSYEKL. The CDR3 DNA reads TGCGCCAGCAGCCAACATGACTTTTTCGACAGCCGGGAGACCCAGTACTTC. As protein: CASSQHDFFDSRETQYF.

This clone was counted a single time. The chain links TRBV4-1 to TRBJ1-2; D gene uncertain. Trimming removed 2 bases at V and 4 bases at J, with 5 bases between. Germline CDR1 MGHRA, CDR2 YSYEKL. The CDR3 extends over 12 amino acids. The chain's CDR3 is CASSQYPYGYTF. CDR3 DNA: TGCGCCAGCAGCCAATATCCCTATGGCTACACCTTC.

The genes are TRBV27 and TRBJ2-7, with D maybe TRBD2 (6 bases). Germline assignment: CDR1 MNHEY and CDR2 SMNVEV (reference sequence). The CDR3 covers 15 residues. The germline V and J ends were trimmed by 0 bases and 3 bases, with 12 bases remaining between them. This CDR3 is CASSLSGGSGYEQYF. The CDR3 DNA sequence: TGTGCCAGCAGTTTATCGGGGGGAAGCGGCTACGAGCAGTACTTC.

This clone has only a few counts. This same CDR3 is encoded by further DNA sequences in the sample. The CDR3 sequence: CASSVTGTGELFF. The CDR3 DNA follows: TGTGCCAGCAGCGTTACAGGGACCGGGGAGCTGTTTTTT. This rearrangement joins TRBV9 to TRBJ2-2, with a weak D call TRBD1 (6 bases). The V and J ends lost 2 bases and 5 bases respectively, with 7 bases between them. The CDR3 contains 13 residues. CDR1 and CDR2 from the germline V gene are SGDLS and YYNGEE.

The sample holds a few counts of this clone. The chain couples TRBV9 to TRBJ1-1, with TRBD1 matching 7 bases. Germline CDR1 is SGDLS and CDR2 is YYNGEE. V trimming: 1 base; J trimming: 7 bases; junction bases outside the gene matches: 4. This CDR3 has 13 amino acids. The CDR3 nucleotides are TGTGCCAGCAGCGTAACAGGGGACAGTGAAGCTTTCTTT. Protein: CASSVTGDSEAFF.

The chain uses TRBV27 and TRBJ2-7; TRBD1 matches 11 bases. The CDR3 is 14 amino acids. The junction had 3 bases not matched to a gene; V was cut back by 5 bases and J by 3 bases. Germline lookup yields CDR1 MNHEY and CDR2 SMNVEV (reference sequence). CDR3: CASSRGTGGYEQYF. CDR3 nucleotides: TGTGCCAGCAGTCGGGGGACAGGGGGCTACGAGCAGTACTTC.

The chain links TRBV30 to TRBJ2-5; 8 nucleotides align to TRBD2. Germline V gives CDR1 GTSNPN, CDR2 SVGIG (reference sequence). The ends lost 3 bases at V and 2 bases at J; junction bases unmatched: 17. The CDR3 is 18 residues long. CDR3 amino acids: CAWSPGSRSGSRQETQYF. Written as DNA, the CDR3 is TGTGCCTGGAGCCCAGGGTCAAGAAGCGGGAGCAGACAAGAGACCCAGTACTTC.

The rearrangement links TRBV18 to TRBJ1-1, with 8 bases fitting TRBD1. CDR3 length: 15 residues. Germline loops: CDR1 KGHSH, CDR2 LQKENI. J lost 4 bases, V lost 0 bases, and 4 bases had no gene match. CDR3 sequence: CASSPPGTGSTEAFF. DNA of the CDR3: TGTGCCAGCTCACCACCAGGGACAGGATCCACTGAAGCTTTCTTT.

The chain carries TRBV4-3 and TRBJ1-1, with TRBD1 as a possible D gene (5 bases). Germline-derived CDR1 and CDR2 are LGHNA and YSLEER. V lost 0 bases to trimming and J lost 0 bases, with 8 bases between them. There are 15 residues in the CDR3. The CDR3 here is CASSQEAGLNTEAFF. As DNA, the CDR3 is TGCGCCAGCAGCCAAGAGGCAGGGTTGAACACTGAAGCTTTCTTT.

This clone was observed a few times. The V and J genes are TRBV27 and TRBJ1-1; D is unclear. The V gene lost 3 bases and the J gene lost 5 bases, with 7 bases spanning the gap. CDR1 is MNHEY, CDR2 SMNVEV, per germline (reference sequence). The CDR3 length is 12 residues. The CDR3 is CASSFYGTEAFF. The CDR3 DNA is TGTGCCAGCAGTTTCTACGGGACTGAAGCTTTCTTT.

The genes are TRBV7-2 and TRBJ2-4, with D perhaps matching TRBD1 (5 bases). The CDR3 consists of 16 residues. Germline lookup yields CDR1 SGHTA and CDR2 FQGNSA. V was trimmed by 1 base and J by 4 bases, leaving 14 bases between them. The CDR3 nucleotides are TGTGCCAGCAGCTTAGACGTTGGGGCGGTTAAAAACATTCAGTACTTC. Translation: CASSLDVGAVKNIQYF.